This TCR beta chain emerged from a study of post-analysis software for immune sequencing data. Findings and limits, study-wide: There was significantly lower normalized Chao1 diversity in multiple sclerosis patients than in controls. About five TRBV segments, including TRBV5-6, TRBV5-1 and TRBV20-1, were more frequent in patients than controls. F measure grouped same-batch samples tightly together.

The library was made from cDNA and included unique molecular identifiers. Starting from around 0.96 to 9.9 million T cells, the study yielded about 500,000 cDNA molecules. One entry per CDR3 protein results from TCRdb running MiXCR on the PCR reads. Among approximately 770,000 distinct CDR3 sequences listed, just over 45% were seen once. This CDR3 spans 14 amino acids. The germline V and J ends were trimmed by 0 bases and 4 bases, with 12 bases remaining between them. The germline gives CDR1 SQVTM, CDR2 ANQGSEA. In the case of this clonotype: The antigen remains unidentified.

Sequenced sample: blood. The chain combines TRBV29-1 with TRBJ1-2, with a possible D match to TRBD1 (5 bases). The receptor was derived from a girl aged 10-17 years with multiple sclerosis. The chain's CDR3 is CSVEERGEGYGYTF. In nucleotides, the CDR3 is TGCAGCGTTGAAGAGCGGGGGGAGGGCTATGGCTACACCTTC.